The clone carrying this T cell receptor beta chain was counted a single time. Data came from immunoSEQ multiplex PCR; TCRdb stores just in-frame clones and leaves some out. The data contain hundreds of thousands of clones, 88% of them singletons. Recruited during active infection, patients (from Seattle) were subsequently followed longitudinally. These data are taken from a study of blood T cell repertoires in COVID-19. Study in general: Spain, Italy and the United States supplied samples that represented acute and convalescent COVID-19. From T cells, B-cell-depleted T cells, or PBMCs came the material, which was cDNA or gDNA.

Per the germline V gene, CDR1 is LGHDT and CDR2 is YNNKEL (reference sequence). The CDR3 has 14 amino acids. With 0 bases removed from V and 1 base from J, the gap between germline ends came to 6 bases. This receptor was obtained from a woman between 45 and 60 years old with COVID-19, enrolled during active disease. Input material: peripheral blood. The chain uses TRBV3-1 (or the pseudogene TRBV3-2) and TRBJ1-1; D remains ambiguous. CDR3 loop: CASSQEIRNTEAFF. The CDR3 nucleotides read TGTGCCAGCAGCCAAGAAATCAGGAACACTGAAGCTTTCTTT.